This T cell receptor beta chain derives from a study of blood T cell repertoires in COVID-19. At the level of the study: Material from acute and convalescent COVID-19 was sourced from the United States, Italy and Spain. The cDNA or gDNA used as material had been derived from T cells, B-cell-depleted T cells, or PBMCs.

Germline V gene lookup returns CDR1 SNHLY and CDR2 FYNNEI. The CDR3 is 15 amino acids. V shed 4 bases and J shed 0 bases, with 12 bases lying between them. In the authors' methods: Amplification from reference gene primers served as the basis for estimated nucleated cell counts. Using immunoSEQ multiplex PCR, the repertoire was profiled, and TCRdb retains in-frame clones only, with some absent. V, J and clone size were drawn from that table, and D and trimming were deduced from the DNA. The repertoire includes around 150,000 clones, 84% of them detected once, and over 7.5% sits in the top ten. The sequence was obtained from a woman aged 80 or over in a cohort sampled during active or convalescent COVID-19. The V and J genes are TRBV2 and TRBJ1-2; no clear D gene. Sequencing was performed on peripheral blood. The CDR3 DNA reads as TGTGCCAGCAGTGGCCGGGTCGAAACTAACTATGGCTACACCTTC. This sequence encodes CASSGRVETNYGYTF.